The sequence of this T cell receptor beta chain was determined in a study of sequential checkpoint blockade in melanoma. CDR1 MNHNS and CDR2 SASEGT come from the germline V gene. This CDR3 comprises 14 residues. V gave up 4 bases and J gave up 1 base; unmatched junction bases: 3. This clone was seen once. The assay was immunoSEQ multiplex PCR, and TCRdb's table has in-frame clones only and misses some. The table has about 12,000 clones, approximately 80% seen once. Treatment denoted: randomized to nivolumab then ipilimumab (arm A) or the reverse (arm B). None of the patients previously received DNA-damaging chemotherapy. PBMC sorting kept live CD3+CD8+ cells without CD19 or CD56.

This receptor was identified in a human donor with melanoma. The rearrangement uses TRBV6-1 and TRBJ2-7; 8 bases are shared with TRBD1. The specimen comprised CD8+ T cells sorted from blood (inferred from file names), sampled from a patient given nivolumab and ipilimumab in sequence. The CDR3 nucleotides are TGTGCCAGCAGTGTCGGGACAGGTTCCTACGAGCAGTACTTC. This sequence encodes CASSVGTGSYEQYF.